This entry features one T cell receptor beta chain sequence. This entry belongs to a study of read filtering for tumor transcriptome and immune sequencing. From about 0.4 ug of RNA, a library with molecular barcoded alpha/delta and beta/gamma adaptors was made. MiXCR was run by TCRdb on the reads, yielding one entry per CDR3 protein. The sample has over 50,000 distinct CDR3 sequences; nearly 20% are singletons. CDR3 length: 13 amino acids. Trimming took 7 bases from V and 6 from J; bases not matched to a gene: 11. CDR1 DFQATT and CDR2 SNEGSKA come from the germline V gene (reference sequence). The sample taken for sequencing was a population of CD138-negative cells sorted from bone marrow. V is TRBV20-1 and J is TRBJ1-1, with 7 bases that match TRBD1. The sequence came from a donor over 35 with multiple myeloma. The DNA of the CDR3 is TGCAGTGAAAAACTTATCGGGACAGCTGAAGCTTTCTTT. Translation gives CSEKLIGTAEAFF.